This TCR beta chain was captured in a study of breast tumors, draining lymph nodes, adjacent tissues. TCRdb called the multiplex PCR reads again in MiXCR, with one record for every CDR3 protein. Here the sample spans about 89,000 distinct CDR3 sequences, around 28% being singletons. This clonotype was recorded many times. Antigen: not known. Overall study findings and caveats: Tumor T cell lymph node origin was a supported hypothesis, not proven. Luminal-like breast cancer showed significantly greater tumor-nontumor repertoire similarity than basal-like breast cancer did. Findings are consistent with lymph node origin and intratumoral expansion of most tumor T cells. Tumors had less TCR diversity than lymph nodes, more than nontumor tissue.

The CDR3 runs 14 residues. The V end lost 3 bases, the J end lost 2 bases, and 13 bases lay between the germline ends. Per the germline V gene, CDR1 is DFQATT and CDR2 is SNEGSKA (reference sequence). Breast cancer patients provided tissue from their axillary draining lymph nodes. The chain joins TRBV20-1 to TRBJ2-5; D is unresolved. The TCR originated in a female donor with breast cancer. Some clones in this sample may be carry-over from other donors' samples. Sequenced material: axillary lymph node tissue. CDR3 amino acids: CSASGRLNQETQYF. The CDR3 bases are TGCAGTGCTAGTGGGCGGCTCAATCAAGAGACCCAGTACTTC.